The present TCR beta chain was sequenced within a study of shared clonotypes between healthy human individuals. Findings and caveats of the study: Some clonotypes were shared by all four sorted-subset donors, while others were not shared. The non-shared ones had lower generation probabilities than the shared ones.

The method was immunoSEQ multiplex PCR; TCRdb's version includes in-frame clones alone and lacks a portion of them. Among roughly 2 million clones listed, almost 96% were seen once. As concerns this clone: The antigen is not known. Other DNA variants within this sample encode the same CDR3.

This TCR was sampled from a man between 18 and 35 years old in good health. The sequencing input was naive CD4+ T cells sorted from blood. Subset reported: CD45RA+ positively selected.

The DNA of the CDR3 is TGTGCCAGCAGTTACTCGACAGGCACAGATACGCAGTATTTT. Its protein product is CASSYSTGTDTQYF. This rearrangement joins TRBV6-5 to TRBJ2-3, with D maybe TRBD1 (5 bases). The CDR3 runs to 14 residues. V lost 0 bases to trimming and J lost 1 base, with 5 bases between them. Germline lookup yields CDR1 MNHEY and CDR2 SVGAGI.